This TCR beta chain was observed in a study of blood T cell repertoires in COVID-19. About the study: COVID-19 samples from acute and convalescent phases originated in the United States, Italy and Spain.

Under the authors' procedure: Quantification of nucleated cells was approximated via reference gene primer amplification. Libraries were prepared by immunoSEQ multiplex PCR; TCRdb keeps only in-frame clonotypes and omits some of them. Clonal size and the V and J genes are those of that table, whereas D and trimming came from the DNA. The sample shows under 250,000 clones, 83% of them seen only once. Per the germline V gene, CDR1 is SGHNT and CDR2 is YYREEE (reference sequence). The CDR3 sequence is 15 residues long. The ends were cut back, 0 bases at V and 8 bases at J, with 12 bases in the middle. Sequencing was done on a sample of peripheral blood. The clonotype comes from a woman in her seventies with active or convalescent COVID-19. The chain links TRBV5-4 to TRBJ1-6; no reliable D call. CDR3 loop: CASSLGHKIDSPLHF. The CDR3 region has the DNA TGTGCCAGCAGCTTGGGGCATAAAATCGATTCACCCCTCCACTTT.